The 3 T cell receptor beta chains below come from one sample, sequenced in a study of PD-1 blockade in classical Hodgkin lymphoma. Each patient relapsed following autologous stem cell transplantation, and prior brentuximab vedotin exposure differed. Here immunoSEQ multiplex PCR was the method, and the copy in TCRdb shows in-frame clones only, minus some. The data hold about 58,000 clones, with less than 95% observed a single time. The source material was peripheral blood mononuclear cells (PBMCs), sampled before the second cycle of nivolumab. The origin of the receptors is a human donor with classical Hodgkin lymphoma.

This clone came up once. Written as DNA, the CDR3 is TGTGCCAGTAGTATATACGGGGGAAACACTGAAGCTTTCTTT. Its protein is CASSIYGGNTEAFF. The rearrangement joins TRBV19 to TRBJ1-1; the D gene is possibly TRBD1 (5 bases). The CDR3 extends over 14 amino acids. Trimming removed 2 bases at V and 2 bases at J, with 9 bases between. From germline, CDR1 is LNHDA and CDR2 SQIVND (reference sequence). Full variable domain (remainder filled in from reference TRBV19 and TRBJ1-1): DGGITQSPKYLFRKEGQNVTLSCEQNLNHDAMYWYRQDPGQGLRLIYYSQIVNDFQKGDIAEGYSVSREKKESFPLTVTSAQKNPTAFYLCASSIYGGNTEAFFGQGTRLTVV.

CDR3 nucleotides: TGTGCCAGCAGTTTTGGGGGGACCCTTAACTATGGCTACACCTTC. Amino acids: CASSFGGTLNYGYTF. This chain connects TRBV27 to TRBJ1-2; TRBD1 is a possible D gene (5 bases). The CDR3 consists of 15 residues. CDR1 and CDR2 from the germline V gene are MNHEY and SMNVEV (reference sequence). The V end lost 3 bases, the J end lost 1 base, and 12 bases lay between the germline ends.

The rearrangement links TRBV29-1 to TRBJ1-2; 11 bases are shared with TRBD1. With 7 bases clipped from V and 3 bases from J, the junction kept 4 bases outside the gene matches. CDR3 size: 13 residues. CDR1 SQVTM and CDR2 ANQGSEA come from the germline V gene. The CDR3 DNA reads as TGCAGCGGACGGACAGGGGGCTACTATGGCTACACCTTC. This gives the protein CSGRTGGYYGYTF. The full variable domain, its missing parts supplied by reference TRBV29-1 and TRBJ1-2, is SAVISQKPSRDICQRGTSLTIQCQVDSQVTMMFWYRQQPGQSLTLIATANQGSEATYESGFVIDKFPISRPNLTFSTLTVSNMSPEDSSIYLCSGRTGGYYGYTFGSGTRLTVV.